This passage covers 27 T cell receptor beta chains from one sample sequenced in a study of CD8 T cells in Susac syndrome. Random hexamers were used to reverse transcribe the RNA input (about 0.5 to 1 ug). TCRdb redid the calling of the immunoSEQ multiplex PCR reads with MiXCR, one entry per CDR3 protein. This sample has 150,000 to 200,000 distinct CDR3 sequences, with approximately 95% found just once. The sequencing input was CD4+ T cells from PBMCs. The source of these receptors is a human donor with multiple sclerosis.

CDR3 region: CASSSGFPGEQYF. In nucleotides, the CDR3 is TGTGCCAGCAGCTCAGGGTTCCCCGGCGAGCAGTACTTC. The chain combines TRBV13 with TRBJ2-7; D might be TRBD1 (5 bases). The CDR3 is 13 residues long. Deletions cut 4 bases from V and 6 bases from J, with 13 bases between. Germline CDR1 reads PRHDT; CDR2 reads FYEKMQ (reference sequence).

V gene TRBV3-1 combines with J gene TRBJ1-6; D is uncertain. Germline V gene sequence: CDR1 LGHDT, CDR2 YNNKEL (reference sequence). Trimming removed 1 base from V and 10 bases from J, with 11 bases in between. This CDR3 region has 14 residues. The CDR3 loop reads CASSQVGLGSPLHF. The CDR3 DNA reads as TGTGCCAGCAGCCAAGTAGGTCTCGGGTCACCCCTCCACTTT.

This chain uses TRBV10-3 with TRBJ2-5; 9 bases align to TRBD2. The CDR3 spans 15 residues. Per germline, CDR1 ENHRY and CDR2 SYGVKD. The ends lost 4 bases at V and 1 base at J; junction bases unmatched: 4. CDR3 nucleotide sequence: TGTGCCATCAGTGGGGTAGCGGGGGCCCAAGAGACCCAGTACTTC. This gives the protein CAISGVAGAQETQYF.

V gene TRBV6-5 combines with J gene TRBJ1-1; D uncertain. The CDR3 has 16 amino acids. From germline, CDR1 is MNHEY and CDR2 SVGAGI. The germline V and J ends were trimmed by 1 base and 1 base, with 13 bases remaining between them. Here the CDR3 DNA reads TGTGCCAGCAGTTACTTGACGGCCTCAGGGAACACTGAAGCTTTCTTT. As protein: CASSYLTASGNTEAFF.

V gene TRBV20-1 combines with J gene TRBJ1-6, with D perhaps TRBD1 (6 bases). The V gene lost 2 bases and the J gene lost 9 bases, with 14 bases spanning the gap. Germline CDR1 is DFQATT and CDR2 is SNEGSKA (reference sequence). This CDR3 is 14 amino acids long. The CDR3 region is CSARSQGIGSPLHF. DNA of the CDR3: TGCAGTGCTAGAAGCCAGGGGATCGGTTCACCCCTCCACTTT.

The rearrangement joins TRBV30 to TRBJ2-7; D is ambiguous. V was clipped by 0 bases and J by 9 bases, with 12 bases between them. The V gene's germline CDR1 is GTSNPN and CDR2 SVGIG (reference sequence). This CDR3 is built from 12 residues. The CDR3 DNA reads TGTGCCTGGAGTGTACGGCGAAGGAGGCAGTACTTC. Protein: CAWSVRRRRQYF.

CDR3 DNA sequence: TGTGCCTGCTCTTTCAGGGCTAACTATGGCTACACCTTC. Its translation is CACSFRANYGYTF. The chain combines TRBV30 with TRBJ1-2; tentative D call: TRBD1 (5 bases). The germline V gene has CDR1 GTSNPN and CDR2 SVGIG (reference sequence). Trimming left V 6 bases short and J 0 bases short, with 11 bases between. The length of the CDR3 is 13 residues.

The rearrangement uses TRBV6-6 and TRBJ2-6; D unresolved. Germline V gives CDR1 MNHNY, CDR2 SVGAGI (reference sequence). V shed 2 bases and J shed 4 bases, with 6 bases lying between them. The CDR3 sequence is 14 residues long. This chain's CDR3 is CASSYAAGANVLTF. As DNA, the CDR3 is TGTGCCAGCAGTTACGCAGCCGGGGCCAACGTCCTGACTTTC.

This clonotype was picked up a small number of times. V gene TRBV6-5 combines with J gene TRBJ1-1, with 7 bases lining up with TRBD1. Germline assignment: CDR1 MNHEY and CDR2 SVGAGI. The J segment lost 2 bases and the V segment lost 6 bases, leaving 3 bases of the junction unmatched. This CDR3 spans 13 amino acids. CDR3 DNA: TGTGCCAGCAGGAACAGGGGCAACACTGAAGCTTTCTTT. Its protein product is CASRNRGNTEAFF.

This clonotype was counted only a few times. V usage is TRBV27 and J usage is TRBJ2-2; no firm D call. V lost 3 bases and J lost 5, with 4 bases in between. CDR1 is MNHEY and CDR2 is SMNVEV in the germline V gene (reference sequence). The CDR3 sequence is 12 residues long. The CDR3 coding sequence is TGTGCCAGCAGTTTGGGTACCGGGGAGCTGTTTTTT. This encodes CASSLGTGELFF.

The V gene is TRBV6-5, the J gene TRBJ1-2, with D maybe TRBD1 (5 bases). Germline values: CDR1 MNHEY, CDR2 SVGAGI. The V gene lost 4 bases and the J gene lost 4 bases, with 7 bases spanning the gap. This CDR3 has 12 residues. The CDR3 region has the DNA TGTGCCAGCAGTTGGGACGGCTATGGCTACACCTTC. Its translation: CASSWDGYGYTF.

The rearrangement links TRBV27 to TRBJ2-2, with TRBD1 matching over 7 bases. CDR1 and CDR2 (germline): MNHEY, SMNVEV (reference sequence). Trimming at V came to 5 bases and at J to 5 bases, leaving 5 bases not matched to a gene. The CDR3 sequence is 14 residues long. The CDR3 DNA reads as TGTGCCAGCAGTCCGGGACAGACGACCGGGGAGCTGTTTTTT. Amino acid sequence: CASSPGQTTGELFF.

This clonotype was recorded once. The rearrangement joins TRBV29-1 to TRBJ1-2, with unresolved D. The CDR3 contains 11 residues. Deletions cut 4 bases from V and 1 base from J, with 4 bases between. The germline CDR1 and CDR2 sequences are SQVTM and ANQGSEA. For the CDR3, the DNA is TGCAGCGTTGGAGATAACTATGGCTACACCTTC. It encodes CSVGDNYGYTF.

CDR3 DNA sequence: TGCGCCAGCAGTCAATCGTCCGACCTACTTACCTACAATGAGCAGTTCTTC. Translated, it gives CASSQSSDLLTYNEQFF. This chain uses TRBV23-1 with TRBJ2-1; D gene ambiguous. TRBV23-1 is given ORF status, its function remaining uncertain. Deletions cut 0 bases from V and 2 bases from J, with 14 bases between. The CDR3 spans 17 residues.

The chain links TRBV7-3 to TRBJ2-1; 7 bases fit TRBD1. This CDR3 region has 17 residues. Germline CDR1 SGHTA, CDR2 FQGTGA. V gave up 4 bases and J gave up 2 bases; unmatched junction bases: 11. CDR3 residues: CASSSHSRQGPYNEQFF. The CDR3, as DNA: TGTGCCAGCAGCTCCCATTCGAGACAGGGCCCCTACAATGAGCAGTTCTTC.

The V gene is TRBV24-1, the J gene TRBJ1-2, with unresolved D. CDR3 length: 13 amino acids. Trimming shortened V by 7 bases and J by 10 bases, and 18 bases separated the two germline ends. CDR1 and CDR2 from the germline V gene are KGHDR and SFDVKD. The CDR3 protein is CATSHRSVADYTF. The DNA of the CDR3 is TGTGCCACCAGCCACCGTTCAGTCGCAGACTACACCTTC.

The rearrangement links TRBV7-3 to TRBJ1-1; D call uncertain. This CDR3 is built from 14 residues. The V and J ends lost 1 base and 0 bases respectively, with 6 bases between them. Germline CDR1 SGHTA, CDR2 FQGTGA. CDR3 sequence reads: CASSLNGVNTEAFF. The CDR3 DNA reads TGTGCCAGCAGCTTAAATGGGGTGAACACTGAAGCTTTCTTT.

The V gene is TRBV12-3 or TRBV12-4, the J gene TRBJ1-4; D is unresolved. The CDR3 extends over 15 amino acids. With 6 bases removed from V and 14 bases from J, the gap between germline ends came to 25 bases. The CDR3 loop reads CASRPTATWGKRLFF. In nucleotides, the CDR3 is TGTGCCAGCAGACCCACAGCAACCTGGGGAAAACGTCTGTTTTTT.

In its sample, this clonotype was seen once. The genes are TRBV7-3 and TRBJ2-3; 11 positions agree with TRBD2. This CDR3 is 16 amino acids long. Trimming took 5 bases from V and 5 from J; bases not matched to a gene: 9. Germline CDR1 SGHTA, CDR2 FQGTGA. The CDR3 protein is CASSPSSGGPGDTQYF. Written as DNA, the CDR3 is TGTGCCAGCAGCCCCTCTAGCGGGGGGCCGGGAGATACGCAGTATTTT.

The chain has TRBV15 and TRBJ1-5, with a tentative D call TRBD1 (5 bases). With 3 bases removed from V and 3 bases from J, the gap between germline ends came to 15 bases. Germline V gene lookup returns CDR1 LNHNV and CDR2 YYDKDF (reference sequence). The CDR3 contains 16 residues. The CDR3 DNA reads TGTGCCACCAGCAGGGGAGGGCAGGGCGACAATCAGCCCCAGCATTTT. The encoded protein is CATSRGGQGDNQPQHF.

CDR3 sequence: CASSSPYNEQFF. The CDR3, as DNA: TGTGCCAGCAGTTCCCCCTACAATGAGCAGTTCTTC. The rearrangement links TRBV12-3 or TRBV12-4 to TRBJ2-1; D is unclear. Trimming pared 4 bases from V and 2 bases from J, leaving 3 bases between. The CDR3 sequence is 12 residues long.

J is TRBJ1-1 and V is TRBV30; TRBD1 is a possible D gene (6 bases). This CDR3 has 17 amino acids. Trimming removed 2 bases at V and 3 bases at J, with 22 bases between. Germline values: CDR1 GTSNPN, CDR2 SVGIG (reference sequence). CDR3 coding DNA: TGTGCCTGGAGTCGGCAGGGGAAGTGGGCTCGGGACACTGAAGCTTTCTTT. It yields the protein CAWSRQGKWARDTEAFF.

This chain joins TRBV6-6 and TRBJ1-2; a possible D gene is TRBD1 (5 bases). The length of the CDR3 is 13 residues. In germline, CDR1 is MNHNY, CDR2 SVGAGI (reference sequence). Trimming cost V 5 bases and J 6 bases, with 13 bases left between them. CDR3 residues: CASSPRGVDGYTF. The CDR3 bases are TGTGCCAGCAGTCCACGGGGGGTAGATGGCTACACCTTC.

The genes are TRBV6-2 or TRBV6-3 and TRBJ2-7, with D possibly being TRBD1 (5 bases). The CDR3 has 12 amino acids. From germline, CDR1 is MNHEY and CDR2 SVGEGT. Between the trimmed V and J ends, which lost 6 bases and 8 bases, there was a span of 14 bases. The CDR3 bases are TGTGCCAGCAGGTACCCCGTGGGGCAGCAGTACTTC. Translated: CASRYPVGQQYF.

This clonotype was picked up a small number of times. The chain carries TRBV3-1 and TRBJ2-7; TRBD2 matches at 11 bases. The germline V gene encodes CDR1 LGHDT and CDR2 YNNKEL (reference sequence). This CDR3 has 15 residues. With 4 bases clipped from V and 5 bases from J, the junction kept 7 bases outside the gene matches. Written as DNA, the CDR3 is TGTGCCAGCAGCCGCAACCCACTAGCGGGGGACGAGCAGTACTTC. It codes for CASSRNPLAGDEQYF.

The rearrangement uses TRBV29-1 and TRBJ2-1, with 7 nucleotides matching TRBD2. Germline CDR1 is SQVTM and CDR2 is ANQGSEA. The ends lost 7 bases at V and 0 bases at J; junction bases unmatched: 9. This CDR3 is built from 15 residues. The CDR3: CSGFGGGFSYNEQFF. In nucleotides, the CDR3 is TGCAGCGGATTTGGGGGGGGATTCTCCTACAATGAGCAGTTCTTC.

The genes are TRBV7-2 and TRBJ2-3; D gene ambiguous. The germline V gene encodes CDR1 SGHTA and CDR2 FQGNSA. CDR3 length: 15 residues. V was shortened by 1 base and J by 2 bases, with 10 bases between the two germline ends. CDR3 nucleotide sequence: TGTGCCAGCAGCTTAGAGAGGCTCACCACAGATACGCAGTATTTT. Its protein is CASSLERLTTDTQYF.